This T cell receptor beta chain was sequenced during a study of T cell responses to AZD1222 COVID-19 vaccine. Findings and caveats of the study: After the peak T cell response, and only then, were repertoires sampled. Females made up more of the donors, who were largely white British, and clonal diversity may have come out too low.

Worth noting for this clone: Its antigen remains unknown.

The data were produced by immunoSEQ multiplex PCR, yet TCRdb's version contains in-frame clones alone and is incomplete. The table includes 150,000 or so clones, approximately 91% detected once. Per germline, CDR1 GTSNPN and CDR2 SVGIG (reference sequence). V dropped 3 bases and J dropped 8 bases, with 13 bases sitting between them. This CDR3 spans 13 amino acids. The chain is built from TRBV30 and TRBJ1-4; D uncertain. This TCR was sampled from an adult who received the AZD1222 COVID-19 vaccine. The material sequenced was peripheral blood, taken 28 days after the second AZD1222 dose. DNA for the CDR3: TGTGCCTGGAGCTATCGGGTAGGGGAAAAACTGTTTTTT. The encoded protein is CAWSYRVGEKLFF.